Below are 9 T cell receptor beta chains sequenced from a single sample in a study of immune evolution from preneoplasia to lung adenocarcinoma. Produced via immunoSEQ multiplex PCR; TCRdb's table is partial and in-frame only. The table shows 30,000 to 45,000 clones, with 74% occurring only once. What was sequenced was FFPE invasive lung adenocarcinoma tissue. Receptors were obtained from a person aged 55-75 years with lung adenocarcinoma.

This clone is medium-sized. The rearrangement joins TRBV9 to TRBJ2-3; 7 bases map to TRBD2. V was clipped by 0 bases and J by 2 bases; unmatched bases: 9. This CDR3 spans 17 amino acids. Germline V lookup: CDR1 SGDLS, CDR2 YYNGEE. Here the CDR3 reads CASSVGSGGLFTDTQYF. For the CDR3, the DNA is TGTGCCAGCAGCGTAGGATCGGGGGGACTATTCACAGATACGCAGTATTTT.

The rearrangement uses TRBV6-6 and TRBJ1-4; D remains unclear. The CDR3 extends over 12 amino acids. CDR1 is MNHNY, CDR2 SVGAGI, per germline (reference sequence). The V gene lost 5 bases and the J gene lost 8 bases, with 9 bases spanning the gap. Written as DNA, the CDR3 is TGTGCCAGCAGTCGGCCGCTCGAAAAACTGTTTTTT. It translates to CASSRPLEKLFF.

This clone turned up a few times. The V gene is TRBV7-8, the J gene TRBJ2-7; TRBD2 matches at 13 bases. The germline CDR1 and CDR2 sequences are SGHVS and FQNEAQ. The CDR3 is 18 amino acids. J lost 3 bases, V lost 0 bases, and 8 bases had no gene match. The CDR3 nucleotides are TGTGCCAGCAGCTTAGCTTTTCATGGACTAGCGGGAGACTACGAGCAGTACTTC. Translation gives CASSLAFHGLAGDYEQYF. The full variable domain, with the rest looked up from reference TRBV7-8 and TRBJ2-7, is GAGVSQSPRYKVAKRGQDVALRCDPISGHVSLFWYQQALGQGPEFLTYFQNEAQLDKSGLPSDRFFAERPEGSVSTLKIQRTQQEDSAVYLCASSLAFHGLAGDYEQYFGPGTRLTVT.

The CDR3 protein is CATRDRGWNEQFF. The CDR3 DNA reads TGTGCCACCCGGGACAGGGGGTGGAATGAGCAGTTCTTC. The rearrangement links TRBV27 to TRBJ2-1, with TRBD1 matching 11 bases. This CDR3 comprises 13 residues. Trimming at V came to 10 bases and at J to 7 bases, leaving 6 bases not matched to a gene. The germline gives CDR1 MNHEY, CDR2 SMNVEV (reference sequence).

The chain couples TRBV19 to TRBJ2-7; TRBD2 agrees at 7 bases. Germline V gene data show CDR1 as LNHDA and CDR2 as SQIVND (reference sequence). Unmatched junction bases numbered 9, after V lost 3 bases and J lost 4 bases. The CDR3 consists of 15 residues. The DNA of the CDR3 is TGTGCCAGTAGTATCCGGGGAGGGCTGGAGTACGAGCAGTACTTC. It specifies CASSIRGGLEYEQYF.

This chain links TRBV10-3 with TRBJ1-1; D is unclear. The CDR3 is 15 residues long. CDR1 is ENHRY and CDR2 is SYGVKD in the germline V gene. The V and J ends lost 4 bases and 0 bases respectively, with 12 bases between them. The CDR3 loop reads CAISAFAQMNTEAFF. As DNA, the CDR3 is TGTGCCATCAGTGCATTTGCACAGATGAACACTGAAGCTTTCTTT.

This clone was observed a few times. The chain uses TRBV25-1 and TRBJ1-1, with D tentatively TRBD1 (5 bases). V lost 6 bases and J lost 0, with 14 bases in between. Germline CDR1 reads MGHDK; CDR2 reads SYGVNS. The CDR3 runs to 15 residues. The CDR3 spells CASSDMRQLNTEAFF. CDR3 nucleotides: TGTGCCAGCAGCGATATGAGACAGTTGAACACTGAAGCTTTCTTT.

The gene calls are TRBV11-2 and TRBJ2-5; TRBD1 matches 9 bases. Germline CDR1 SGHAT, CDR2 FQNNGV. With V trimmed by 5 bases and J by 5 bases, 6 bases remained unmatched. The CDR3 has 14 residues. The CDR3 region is CASSVSTGGETQYF. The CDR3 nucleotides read TGTGCCAGCAGCGTTTCGACAGGGGGGGAGACCCAGTACTTC.

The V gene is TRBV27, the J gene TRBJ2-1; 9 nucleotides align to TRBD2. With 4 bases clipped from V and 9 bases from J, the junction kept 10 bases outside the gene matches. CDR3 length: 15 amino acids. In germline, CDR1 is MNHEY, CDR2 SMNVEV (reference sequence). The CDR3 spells CASSSYRLADGEQFF. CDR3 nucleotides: TGTGCCAGCAGTTCCTACAGACTAGCGGATGGTGAGCAGTTCTTC.